Listed here are 22 T cell receptor beta chains from one sample, sequenced in a study of shared clonotypes between healthy human individuals. Sequenced by immunoSEQ multiplex PCR; TCRdb stores in-frame clones only, minus some. The table records roughly 2.1 million clones, under 95% of them present only once. CD45RO-negative, CCR7-positively selected cells formed the naive CD8 fraction, excluding terminally differentiated effector memory CD45RA+ cells. The sample was naive CD8+ T cells from PBMCs. Receptors originate from a young man in good health. Some clones in this sample may be carry-over from other donors' samples.

The CDR3 DNA follows: TGTGCCAGCAGCGTAGGGGTCGGGAGCTTACGAGAGACCCAGTACTTC. Translated: CASSVGVGSLRETQYF. This chain connects TRBV9 to TRBJ2-5, with D perhaps matching TRBD2 (6 bases). This CDR3 is 16 amino acids long. Germline V lookup: CDR1 SGDLS, CDR2 YYNGEE. The ends were cut back, 0 bases at V and 4 bases at J, with 16 bases in the middle.

The chain links TRBV6-5 to TRBJ1-2, with D possibly being TRBD1 (5 bases). This CDR3 is 15 amino acids long. Germline loops: CDR1 MNHEY, CDR2 SVGAGI. V gave up 0 bases and J gave up 4 bases, with 12 bases separating them. CDR3 loop: CASSYSSGAGYGYTF. DNA of the CDR3: TGTGCCAGCAGTTACTCGAGCGGGGCTGGCTATGGCTACACCTTC.

The rearrangement uses TRBV5-6 and TRBJ2-1; D perhaps matches TRBD2 (6 bases). Trimming pared 4 bases from V and 3 bases from J, leaving 11 bases between. This CDR3 is 14 amino acids long. Germline V gene data show CDR1 as SGHDT and CDR2 as YYEEEE. This CDR3 is CASSGGGGYNEQFF. The CDR3 nucleotides read TGTGCCAGCAGCGGTGGGGGAGGCTACAATGAGCAGTTCTTC.

The chain is built from TRBV27 and TRBJ2-6; D unresolved. The CDR3 is made up of 20 amino acids. Trimming removed 3 bases at V and 0 bases at J, with 21 bases between. Germline-derived CDR1 and CDR2 are MNHEY and SMNVEV (reference sequence). DNA of the CDR3: TGTGCCAGCAGTTTCCAGCGCTTGATCCTACAAGACTCTGGGGCCAACGTCCTGACTTTC. This codes for CASSFQRLILQDSGANVLTF. The variable domain in full, with the rest retrieved from reference TRBV27 and TRBJ2-6, is EAQVTQNPRYLITVTGKKLTVTCSQNMNHEYMSWYRQDPGLGLRQIYYSMNVEVTDKGDVPEGYKVSRKEKRNFPLILESPSPNQTSLYFCASSFQRLILQDSGANVLTFGAGSRLTVL.

V gene TRBV29-1 combines with J gene TRBJ2-7; no clear D gene. Germline-derived CDR1 and CDR2 are SQVTM and ANQGSEA. Trimming stripped 5 bases from V and 2 bases from J, with 13 bases between. This CDR3 spans 13 amino acids. Written as DNA, the CDR3 is TGCAGCGTTTACGGGCGCGCTACCTACGAGCAGTACTTC. Its translation is CSVYGRATYEQYF.

The genes are TRBV27 and TRBJ1-1; maybe TRBD1 (6 bases). There are 14 residues in the CDR3. Trimming cost V 6 bases and J 4 bases, with 15 bases left between them. Germline assignment: CDR1 MNHEY and CDR2 SMNVEV (reference sequence). The DNA of the CDR3 is TGTGCCAGCAGCATTTCTACAGGGTCCACTGAAGCTTTCTTT. Amino acids: CASSISTGSTEAFF.

The CDR3 protein is CASSLDLRVSYEQYF. In DNA form, the CDR3 reads TGTGCCAGCAGTTTGGATCTTCGCGTGTCCTACGAGCAGTACTTC. The V gene is TRBV28, the J gene TRBJ2-7; D unresolved. The CDR3 loop spans 15 amino acids. The V end lost 3 bases, the J end lost 1 base, and 13 bases lay between the germline ends. Per germline, CDR1 MDHEN and CDR2 SYDVKM.

The rearrangement uses TRBV7-9 and TRBJ1-2, with 7 nucleotides matching TRBD1. The CDR3 is 15 residues long. With V trimmed by 4 bases and J by 3 bases, 8 bases remained unmatched. From germline, CDR1 is SEHNR and CDR2 FQNEAQ (reference sequence). The CDR3 region has the DNA TGTGCCAGCAGCTCTCGGGACAGACAAGACTATGGCTACACCTTC. It translates to CASSSRDRQDYGYTF.

V is TRBV25-1 and J is TRBJ1-5; D might be TRBD1 (5 bases). Trimming removed 4 bases at V and 10 bases at J, with 11 bases between. CDR1 is MGHDK, CDR2 SYGVNS, per germline. This CDR3 has 12 amino acids. This chain's CDR3 is CASSVGTSPQHF. The CDR3 region has the DNA TGTGCCAGCAGTGTCGGGACTTCCCCCCAGCATTTT.

V usage is TRBV7-2 and J usage is TRBJ1-1; D is unresolved. Deletions cut 5 bases from V and 6 bases from J, with 16 bases between. CDR3 length: 14 amino acids. Germline CDR1 SGHTA, CDR2 FQGNSA. In DNA, the CDR3 is TGTGCCAGCAGCCCCCTGCCAGTGCTTGCTGAAGCTTTCTTT. It codes for CASSPLPVLAEAFF.

V gene TRBV28 combines with J gene TRBJ1-2; TRBD1 agrees at 8 bases. Germline loops: CDR1 MDHEN, CDR2 SYDVKM. The CDR3 contains 15 residues. Losses at the gene ends were 5 bases for V and 4 bases for J; bases not matched to a gene: 9. The CDR3 loop is CASSPRQGSLYGYTF. The CDR3 DNA reads as TGTGCCAGCAGTCCCCGACAGGGGTCTCTCTATGGCTACACCTTC.

V usage is TRBV29-1 and J usage is TRBJ1-4, with 10 bases matching TRBD1. Germline V gene data show CDR1 as SQVTM and CDR2 as ANQGSEA. The V gene end was trimmed by 6 bases and the J gene end by 8 bases; junction bases not matched to a gene: 3. The CDR3 has 12 residues. The CDR3: CSVTGGREKLFF. As DNA, the CDR3 is TGCAGCGTGACAGGGGGCAGGGAAAAACTGTTTTTT. Based on the CDR3 plus reference TRBV29-1 and TRBJ1-4, the full variable domain is SAVISQKPSRDICQRGTSLTIQCQVDSQVTMMFWYRQQPGQSLTLIATANQGSEATYESGFVIDKFPISRPNLTFSTLTVSNMSPEDSSIYLCSVTGGREKLFFGSGTQLSVL.

V usage is TRBV19 and J usage is TRBJ2-7; TRBD1 aligns across 7 bases. The germline V gene encodes CDR1 LNHDA and CDR2 SQIVND (reference sequence). The trim removed 4 bases at V and 6 bases at J, leaving 6 bases unmatched. CDR3 size: 13 residues. The CDR3 DNA reads as TGTGCCAGTAGTAGGAATACAGGGGTCGAGCAGTACTTC. Translated, it gives CASSRNTGVEQYF.

The chain couples TRBV7-6 to TRBJ2-2, with TRBD2 identical over 8 bases. V shed 5 bases, J shed 8 bases, and the junction held 13 bases outside the gene matches. CDR1 SGHVS and CDR2 FNYEAQ come from the germline V gene. This CDR3 contains 16 residues. The CDR3 sequence: CASSQEVPGLVGELFF. In DNA form, the CDR3 reads TGTGCCAGCAGCCAGGAAGTCCCGGGACTAGTAGGGGAGCTGTTTTTT.

This CDR3 reads CASSQVLPGQGGDTQYF. The CDR3 nucleotides are TGCGCCAGCAGCCAAGTCCTACCGGGACAGGGAGGAGATACGCAGTATTTT. This chain connects TRBV4-1 to TRBJ2-3; 9 nucleotides agree with TRBD1. Trimming cost V 1 base and J 5 bases; bases outside gene matches: 10. The CDR3 sequence is 17 residues long. Germline CDR1 reads MGHRA; CDR2 reads YSYEKL.

This sequence joins TRBV7-9 and TRBJ1-2; D ambiguous. This CDR3 spans 15 amino acids. CDR1 is SEHNR and CDR2 is FQNEAQ in the germline V gene (reference sequence). V lost 6 bases, J lost 4 bases, and 18 bases lay in between. Written as DNA, the CDR3 is TGTGCCAGCAGTGACGATTCGCCGGCCGCCTATGGCTACACCTTC. It codes for CASSDDSPAAYGYTF.

In the case of this clone: At the DNA level, this CDR3 is encoded by other sequences in the same sample as well. V gene TRBV10-1 combines with J gene TRBJ1-1; D is possibly TRBD1 (5 bases). Germline lookup yields CDR1 WNHNN and CDR2 SYGVQD (reference sequence). V shed 1 base and J shed 3 bases, with 6 bases lying between them. This CDR3 comprises 13 residues. Here the CDR3 DNA reads TGCGCCAGCAGTGAGTGGGGGGACACTGAAGCTTTCTTT. This encodes CASSEWGDTEAFF.

V and J are TRBV4-3 and TRBJ2-5; D not resolved. Germline CDR1 LGHNA, CDR2 YSLEER. CDR3 size: 15 residues. V dropped 2 bases and J dropped 4 bases, with 14 bases sitting between them. CDR3 in DNA: TGCGCCAGCAGCCAAAATGTCGGCCTCGTAGAGACCCAGTACTTC. Amino acid sequence: CASSQNVGLVETQYF.

Remarks on this clone: A much larger clone differs by one base, so this may be a read error. The sample holds other DNA sequences that translate to the same CDR3. The chain uses TRBV5-6 and TRBJ2-2, with D unclear. Between the trimmed V and J ends, which lost 2 bases and 2 bases, there was a span of 1 base. CDR1 and CDR2 from the germline V gene are SGHDT and YYEEEE. The CDR3 totals 12 residues. This chain's CDR3 is CASSLNTGELFF. CDR3 bases: TGTGCCAGCAGCTTAAACACCGGGGAGCTGTTTTTT.

The gene calls are TRBV10-3 and TRBJ2-7; no clear D. The CDR3 runs 15 residues. Per the germline V gene, CDR1 is ENHRY and CDR2 is SYGVKD. The ends were cut back, 2 bases at V and 0 bases at J, with 11 bases in the middle. The CDR3 is CAISEGALSSYEQYF. In DNA form, the CDR3 reads TGTGCCATCAGTGAGGGCGCCCTAAGCTCCTACGAGCAGTACTTC.

This chain connects TRBV16 to TRBJ2-1, with D possibly TRBD2 on 5 matching bases. The length of the CDR3 is 13 residues. V lost 4 bases to trimming and J lost 6 bases, with 10 bases between them. CDR1 and CDR2 from the germline V gene are KGHSY and FQNENV. The CDR3 DNA reads TGTGCCAGCAGCCCCTTACGGGGCAATGAGCAGTTCTTC. Protein product: CASSPLRGNEQFF. The entire variable domain, with the rest obtained from reference TRBV16 and TRBJ2-1, is as follows: GEEVAQTPKHLVRGEGQKAKLYCAPIKGHSYVFWYQQVLKNEFKFLISFQNENVFDETGMPKERFSAKCLPNSPCSLEIQATKLEDSAVYFCASSPLRGNEQFFGPGTRLTVL.

V gene TRBV7-2 combines with J gene TRBJ2-5; D is undetermined. The CDR3 is 15 residues long. Germline assignment: CDR1 SGHTA and CDR2 FQGNSA. Between the trimmed V and J ends, which lost 3 bases and 5 bases, there was a span of 16 bases. The CDR3: CASSFLRQVPETQYF. In DNA, the CDR3 is TGTGCCAGCAGCTTCCTCAGGCAAGTTCCGGAGACCCAGTACTTC.